The 21 T cell receptor beta chains below all came from one sample that was sequenced in a study of spatial heterogeneity in lung cancer. Study-wide points: Mutation tallies in tumors tracked expanded intratumoral alpha and beta TCR counts.

These receptors have no known antigen. Time point meaning: sample taken at primary tumor resection. TCRdb re-called the 5' RACE reads through MiXCR, storing one row per CDR3 protein. In the table there are 7,500 to 10,000 distinct CDR3 sequences, roughly an eighth of which are singletons. Sequences were derived from lung tumor tissue, sampled at surgery. The source of these receptors is a male donor with early-stage non-small cell lung cancer.

Ten or more counts support this clonotype. Because this beta chain is a stray read in a library intended to capture alpha chains, its abundance should not be given much weight. The chain has TRBV15 and TRBJ2-4, with 12 bases fitting TRBD2. Germline V gene data show CDR1 as LNHNV and CDR2 as YYDKDF (reference sequence). J lost 4 bases, V lost 1 base, and 2 bases had no gene match. CDR3 length: 16 amino acids. CDR3 amino acids: CATSRGLAGVKNIQYF. In DNA, the CDR3 is TGTGCCACCAGCAGAGGACTAGCGGGAGTTAAAAACATTCAGTACTTC.

The sample holds many counts of this clonotype. This beta chain slipped into a library made for alpha chains as a stray read, so its size is not meaningful. V and J are TRBV7-2 and TRBJ1-5, with 12 bases that match TRBD1. Germline-derived CDR1 and CDR2 are SGHTA and FQGNSA. There are 15 residues in the CDR3. After removal of 5 bases from V and 7 bases from J, the junction contained 6 bases not matched to a gene. The CDR3 reads CASSQGTGGRQPQHF. CDR3 coding DNA: TGTGCCAGCAGCCAAGGGACAGGGGGCCGGCAGCCCCAGCATTTT.

Concerning this clonotype itself: This beta chain turned up in a library designed for alpha chains; as an off-target read, its abundance says little. The V call is TRBV24-1, the J call TRBJ2-1; the match to TRBD2 covers 7 bases. V was pared by 2 bases and J by 7 bases, with 10 bases of the junction left unmatched. Germline CDR1 KGHDR, CDR2 SFDVKD. The CDR3 loop spans 16 amino acids. The CDR3 sequence: CATSDYLAERGNEQFF. The CDR3 nucleotides read TGTGCCACCAGTGATTACCTAGCGGAACGTGGTAATGAGCAGTTCTTC.

This clonotype was picked up many times. The library was designed around alpha chains, so this beta chain is a stray read whose abundance carries little weight. This chain links TRBV3-1 with TRBJ1-6, with D maybe TRBD1 (6 bases). Germline V lookup: CDR1 LGHDT, CDR2 YNNKEL (reference sequence). The CDR3 has 14 residues. V shed 4 bases and J shed 9 bases, with 13 bases lying between them. This CDR3 is CASSRTDWGSPLHF. Written as DNA, the CDR3 is TGTGCCAGCAGCCGGACAGACTGGGGTTCACCCCTCCACTTT.

This clonotype was counted at least ten times. Being off target in a library aimed at alpha chains, this beta chain has a size of little meaning. The chain combines TRBV12-3 or TRBV12-4 with TRBJ1-1; D may be TRBD1 (6 bases). CDR3 length equals 16 residues. Trimming removed 4 bases from V and 4 bases from J, with 19 bases in between. The CDR3 reads CASSWGRGSSGTEAFF. The CDR3 DNA follows: TGTGCCAGCAGTTGGGGCAGGGGCTCCTCGGGCACTGAAGCTTTCTTT.

Sample share makes this clonotype medium-sized. Because this beta chain is a stray read in a library intended to capture alpha chains, its abundance should not be given much weight. This chain uses TRBV9 with TRBJ1-2, with TRBD1 identical over 8 bases. From germline, CDR1 is SGDLS and CDR2 YYNGEE. The CDR3 has 15 amino acids. V lost 0 bases to trimming and J lost 4 bases; unmatched junction nucleotides: 5. This CDR3 is CASSVEAGGVYGYTF. The CDR3 region has the DNA TGTGCCAGCAGCGTAGAAGCAGGGGGCGTCTATGGCTACACCTTC.

Points on this clonotype: With the library built for alpha chains, this beta chain is off target and its frequency is not meaningful. The V gene is TRBV6-5, the J gene TRBJ1-1; D may be TRBD1 (5 bases). The length of the CDR3 is 13 residues. Germline V gives CDR1 MNHEY, CDR2 SVGAGI. V gave up 10 bases and J gave up 0 bases, with 12 bases separating them. In DNA form, the CDR3 reads TGTGCCACCCAGGGACGGATGAACACTGAAGCTTTCTTT. Translation: CATQGRMNTEAFF.

This clonotype has at least ten counts. No conserved phenylalanine or tryptophan is present at the end of the CDR3, so a read error is the likely explanation. No DNA is shown, since the ends of the CDR3 on it are uncertain; the CDR3 is the one TCRdb lists. This beta chain slipped into a library made for alpha chains as a stray read, so its size is not meaningful. The chain recombines TRBV7-9 with TRBJ2-5. Looked up from germline, CDR1 is SEHNR and CDR2 is FQNEAQ (reference sequence). The CDR3 is 12 residues long, counting both termini. The CDR3 spells CASSLVGSRVNY.

By its share, this clonotype is medium-sized. Little can be read into the size of this beta chain, an off-target read in a library designed for alpha chains. V and J are TRBV5-6 and TRBJ1-1; possibly TRBD1 for D (6 bases). V was cut by 3 bases and J by 0 bases, with 9 bases left in between. The CDR3 runs 14 residues. The germline V gene has CDR1 SGHDT and CDR2 YYEEEE. The CDR3 here is CASSWTVLNTEAFF. CDR3 in DNA: TGTGCCAGCAGCTGGACAGTTCTGAACACTGAAGCTTTCTTT.

For this clonotype: The library was prepared for alpha chains; this beta chain is a stray read, so its frequency means little. The chain employs TRBV29-1 and TRBJ2-3, with D unresolved. The V gene's germline CDR1 is SQVTM and CDR2 ANQGSEA. The CDR3 loop spans 19 amino acids. Trimming pared 2 bases from V and 5 bases from J, leaving 29 bases between. The CDR3 DNA reads TGCAGCGTTGAATCCCCTTCTGGGGTTCGCGGATACCGAGGAGATACGCAGTATTTT. Protein product: CSVESPSGVRGYRGDTQYF.

This clonotype is deemed medium-sized. This beta chain is off target for a library built for alpha chains, so its abundance means little. This sequence joins TRBV5-1 and TRBJ2-1, with 8 positions matching TRBD2. Germline CDR1 and CDR2: SGHRS and YFSETQ. This CDR3 has 15 amino acids. The J segment lost 3 bases and the V segment lost 4 bases, leaving 6 bases of the junction unmatched. As DNA, the CDR3 is TGCGCCAGCAGCCCCAGCGGGAGTAGCTACAATGAGCAGTTCTTC. Protein: CASSPSGSSYNEQFF.

Many counts were recorded for this clonotype. This beta chain was picked up by a library intended for alpha chains and is off target, so its count carries little meaning. The chain joins TRBV5-6 to TRBJ1-5; D unresolved. Trimming pared 1 base from V and 2 bases from J, leaving 10 bases between. The germline gives CDR1 SGHDT, CDR2 YYEEEE. This CDR3 is 15 amino acids long. The CDR3 sequence is CASSLTGLGNQPQHF. CDR3 DNA sequence: TGTGCCAGCAGCTTGACGGGTTTGGGCAATCAGCCCCAGCATTTT.

This clonotype appeared many times. This beta chain is a stray sequence in a library constructed for alpha chains; its clone size is not meaningful. This chain joins TRBV7-9 and TRBJ2-6; TRBD1 aligns across 7 bases. The ends lost 3 bases at V and 0 bases at J; junction bases unmatched: 14. This CDR3 region has 20 residues. CDR1 and CDR2 from the germline V gene are SEHNR and FQNEAQ (reference sequence). CDR3 protein: CASSLTDYRGLISGANVLTF. The DNA of the CDR3 is TGTGCCAGCAGCTTGACGGATTACAGGGGCCTTATCTCTGGGGCCAACGTCCTGACTTTC.

This clonotype has ten or more counts. The library was built for alpha chains, so this beta chain is an off-target read and its size means little. The chain uses TRBV29-1 and TRBJ1-1; 8 nucleotides align to TRBD1. V was clipped by 5 bases and J by 6 bases; unmatched bases: 8. CDR1 and CDR2 from the germline V gene are SQVTM and ANQGSEA. This CDR3 has 13 amino acids. CDR3 nucleotide sequence: TGCAGCGTTTCGACAGGGGAACGGGCTGAAGCTTTCTTT. Residues: CSVSTGERAEAFF.

This clonotype was observed many times. This beta chain is a stray read from a library made for alpha chains; its abundance is not meaningful. The chain links TRBV10-3 to TRBJ2-5, with 8 bases matching TRBD2. This CDR3 has 15 residues. In germline, CDR1 is ENHRY, CDR2 SYGVKD. V shed 8 bases, J shed 4 bases, and the junction held 12 bases outside the gene matches. The CDR3 reads CAISPAAGGGETQYF. The CDR3 nucleotides read TGTGCCATCTCCCCCGCGGCGGGAGGCGGAGAGACCCAGTACTTC.

The sample holds many counts of this clonotype. Because this beta chain is a stray read in a library intended to capture alpha chains, its abundance should not be given much weight. The chain carries TRBV28 and TRBJ2-1; 10 nucleotides match TRBD1. V shed 7 bases and J 9 bases; nucleotides not matched to a gene: 12. Germline V gives CDR1 MDHEN, CDR2 SYDVKM. CDR3 length equals 15 residues. The CDR3 nucleotides are TGTGCCAGCATTGGAGAGGGACAGGGGTTTAGTGAGCAGTTCTTC. Translating it yields CASIGEGQGFSEQFF.

This clonotype came up many times. Because the library targeted alpha chains, this beta chain is an off-target read whose size means little. The chain has TRBV29-1 and TRBJ1-5, with D possibly being TRBD1 (6 bases). CDR3 length: 13 amino acids. The ends were cut back, 7 bases at V and 10 bases at J, with 20 bases in the middle. CDR1 SQVTM and CDR2 ANQGSEA come from the germline V gene. CDR3 sequence reads: CSAMTGPSAPQHF. The DNA of the CDR3 is TGCAGCGCCATGACAGGCCCGTCGGCCCCCCAGCATTTT.

This clonotype was recorded many times. Found in a library prepared for alpha chains, this beta chain is an off-target read, and its abundance has little meaning. The CDR3 sequence: CASSRYRDSKGAKNIQYF. CDR3 nucleotide sequence: TGTGCCAGCAGCCGCTACCGGGACTCAAAAGGGGCCAAAAACATTCAGTACTTC. This chain joins TRBV21-1 and TRBJ2-4; the table's D call, TRBD2, has no DNA check behind it. TRBV21-1 is designated a pseudogene. The CDR3 is made up of 18 amino acids.

This clonotype came up many times. This beta chain slipped into a library made for alpha chains as a stray read, so its size is not meaningful. The CDR3, as DNA: TGTGCCAGCAGCCTAGGGACTAGGAACACCGGGGAGCTGTTTTTT. It specifies CASSLGTRNTGELFF. The chain joins TRBV12-3 or TRBV12-4 to TRBJ2-2; TRBD2 agrees at 8 bases. The CDR3 consists of 15 residues. V was clipped by 6 bases and J by 1 base; unmatched bases: 4.

There are many counts of this clonotype. This beta chain is an off-target read within a library intended for alpha chains, so its frequency means little. The rearrangement links TRBV4-2 to TRBJ2-7; 13 bases align to TRBD2. The junction had 4 bases not matched to a gene; V was cut back by 4 bases and J by 4 bases. The CDR3 length is 15 residues. Per germline, CDR1 LGHNA and CDR2 YNFKEQ. The CDR3 nucleotides read TGTGCCAGCAGCCCGGGGACTAGCGGGGAGTACGAGCAGTACTTC. It is translated as CASSPGTSGEYEQYF.

This clonotype is labeled as medium-sized. This beta chain is an off-target read within a library intended for alpha chains, so its frequency means little. The CDR3 DNA reads as TGTGCCAGCAGCCCCCAGGGGGGTCAGGGCTATGGCTACACCTTC. Encoded protein: CASSPQGGQGYGYTF. The chain employs TRBV7-2 and TRBJ1-2, with 7 bases matching TRBD1. V lost 5 bases to trimming and J lost 4 bases; unmatched junction nucleotides: 10. The CDR3 is made up of 15 amino acids. Germline-derived CDR1 and CDR2 are SGHTA and FQGNSA.